These T cell receptor beta chains were read from a single sample in a study of cytomegalovirus exposure and HLA in healthy donors. Sequencing was performed with immunoSEQ multiplex PCR; in TCRdb, only in-frame clones are kept and a portion is missing. Among 150,000 to 200,000 clones listed, roughly 79% were seen once. The material sequenced was PBMCs. Every receptor here comes from a woman aged 40 to 55 in good health and CMV-seronegative. The CDR3 runs from the conserved cysteine through the conserved F or W. The order of the fields is V gene, D gene, clone size, J gene, CDR3 protein, CDR3 DNA. The D gene is left open where the match is weak. A clone size is listed for some rows: how often the clone was seen (once, few, many), or a class if it is expanded.

V gene: TRBV5-1
D gene: TRBD2
clone size: -
J gene: TRBJ2-5
CDR3 protein: CASSPGLAGGQETQYF
CDR3 DNA: TGCGCCAGCAGCCCGGGACTAGCGGGAGGCCAAGAGACCCAGTACTTC

V gene: TRBV4-1
D gene: -
clone size: once
J gene: TRBJ2-7
CDR3 protein: CASSQETGREQYF
CDR3 DNA: TGCGCCAGCAGCCAAGAGACAGGGAGGGAGCAGTACTTC

V gene: TRBV7-3
D gene: -
clone size: -
J gene: TRBJ2-2
CDR3 protein: CASTQNPTGELFF
CDR3 DNA: TGTGCCAGCACGCAGAACCCCACCGGGGAGCTGTTTTTT

V gene: TRBV7-8
D gene: TRBD1
clone size: -
J gene: TRBJ1-4
CDR3 protein: CASSSGQANEKLFF
CDR3 DNA: TGTGCCAGCAGCTCCGGACAGGCTAATGAAAAACTGTTTTTT

V gene: TRBV5-1
D gene: -
clone size: -
J gene: TRBJ2-7
CDR3 protein: CASSSYGDYEQYF
CDR3 DNA: TGCGCCAGCAGCTCCTACGGGGACTACGAGCAGTACTTC

V gene: TRBV1
D gene: -
clone size: -
J gene: TRBJ1-5
CDR3 protein: CTSSQDWGGSHFYSNQPQHF
CDR3 DNA: TGCACCAGCAGCCAAGATTGGGGAGGGTCCCATTTTTATAGCAATCAGCCCCAGCATTTT

V gene: TRBV7-2
D gene: TRBD2
clone size: -
J gene: TRBJ2-7
CDR3 protein: CASSPALLLAGYLYF
CDR3 DNA: TGTGCCAGCAGCCCTGCACTCTTACTAGCGGGATATTTGTACTTC

V gene: TRBV19
D gene: TRBD1
clone size: once
J gene: TRBJ1-1
CDR3 protein: CASSIPIWGQGEEAEAFF
CDR3 DNA: TGTGCCAGTAGTATACCCATATGGGGACAGGGAGAAGAAGCTGAAGCTTTCTTT

V gene: TRBV27
D gene: TRBD2
clone size: -
J gene: TRBJ2-7
CDR3 protein: CASSFLGSPGGEQYF
CDR3 DNA: TGTGCCAGCAGTTTCTTGGGGTCCCCGGGGGGAGAGCAGTACTTC

V gene: TRBV6-6
D gene: TRBD2
clone size: -
J gene: TRBJ2-1
CDR3 protein: CASSFRGTSVNNEQFF
CDR3 DNA: TGTGCCAGCAGCTTCCGGGGGACTAGCGTAAACAATGAGCAGTTCTTC

V gene: TRBV10-3
D gene: TRBD1
clone size: -
J gene: TRBJ1-4
CDR3 protein: CAISADRGSSGKLFF
CDR3 DNA: TGTGCCATCAGCGCTGACAGGGGGTCCTCCGGGAAACTGTTTTTT

V gene: TRBV10-3
D gene: TRBD1
clone size: -
J gene: TRBJ1-4
CDR3 protein: CAISESTGGGEKLFF
CDR3 DNA: TGTGCCATCAGTGAGTCGACAGGGGGAGGTGAAAAACTGTTTTTT

V gene: TRBV7-8
D gene: -
clone size: -
J gene: TRBJ2-1
CDR3 protein: CASSLQGGVFDEQFF
CDR3 DNA: TGTGCCAGCAGCTTACAGGGGGGAGTTTTCGATGAGCAGTTCTTC

V gene: TRBV30
D gene: -
clone size: -
J gene: TRBJ2-7
CDR3 protein: CAWKRGRDFDEQYF
CDR3 DNA: TGTGCCTGGAAGAGGGGGAGGGACTTCGACGAGCAGTACTTC

V gene: TRBV5-6
D gene: -
clone size: -
J gene: TRBJ1-2
CDR3 protein: CASSIVTRGQIGYGYTF
CDR3 DNA: TGTGCCAGCAGCATAGTAACCCGGGGACAAATTGGCTATGGCTACACCTTC